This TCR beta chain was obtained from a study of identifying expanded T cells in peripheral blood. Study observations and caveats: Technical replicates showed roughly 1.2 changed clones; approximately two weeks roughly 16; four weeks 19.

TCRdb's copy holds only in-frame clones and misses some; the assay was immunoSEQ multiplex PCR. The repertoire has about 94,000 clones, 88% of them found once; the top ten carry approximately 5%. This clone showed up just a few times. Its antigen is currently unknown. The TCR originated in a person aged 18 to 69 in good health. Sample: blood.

DNA for the CDR3: TGTGCCAGCAGCCCCCACCGGGAGCTGTTTTTT. This gives the protein CASSPHRELFF. The rearrangement joins TRBV9 to TRBJ2-2; unclear D gene. V lost 4 bases and J lost 9, with 7 bases in between. The CDR3 contains 11 residues. Germline V gene data show CDR1 as SGDLS and CDR2 as YYNGEE.